One and the same sample provided the 23 T cell receptor beta chains below, sequenced in a study of blood T cell repertoires in COVID-19. Clones were sequenced by immunoSEQ multiplex PCR, and TCRdb holds only the in-frame ones, with some missing. The sample lists about 45,000 clones; around four fifths were seen once. Sequences were obtained from peripheral blood. These receptor sequences come from a man between 45 and 60 years old with active COVID-19.

The chain carries TRBV12-3 or TRBV12-4 and TRBJ2-1; 11 positions agree with TRBD1. This CDR3 is built from 13 residues. J was trimmed by 8 bases and V by 11 bases; bases with no gene match: 8. This chain's CDR3 is CAERTGGVYEQFF. The CDR3 DNA reads as TGTGCCGAGCGGACAGGGGGCGTATATGAGCAGTTCTTC.

The chain carries TRBV6-2 or TRBV6-3 and TRBJ1-1; possibly TRBD1 for D (5 bases). The CDR3 totals 16 residues. Germline CDR1 MNHEY, CDR2 SVGEGT. V shed 0 bases and J shed 7 bases, with 18 bases lying between them. CDR3 amino acids: CASSYSIGGAFHEAFF. The CDR3 nucleotides read TGTGCCAGCAGTTACTCGATAGGCGGGGCCTTTCATGAAGCTTTCTTT.

This chain links TRBV7-2 with TRBJ1-1; 7 bases agree with TRBD1. The CDR3 is 15 amino acids. V gave up 2 bases and J gave up 5 bases; unmatched junction bases: 8. From germline, CDR1 is SGHTA and CDR2 FQGNSA. The CDR3 spells CASSLNSRGFTEAFF. CDR3 DNA sequence: TGTGCCAGCAGCTTAAACTCCAGGGGGTTTACTGAAGCTTTCTTT.

The gene calls are TRBV5-1 and TRBJ2-7; D might be TRBD2 (5 bases). Trimming left V 5 bases short and J 1 base short, with 13 bases between. The CDR3 sequence is 14 residues long. Per the germline V gene, CDR1 is SGHRS and CDR2 is YFSETQ. CDR3 region: CASSEDPGSYEQYF. CDR3 coding DNA: TGCGCCAGCAGTGAGGACCCGGGGTCCTACGAGCAGTACTTC.

V and J are TRBV10-3 and TRBJ1-3; 8 bases agree with TRBD1. This CDR3 comprises 16 residues. The germline gives CDR1 ENHRY, CDR2 SYGVKD. V was pared by 4 bases and J by 2 bases, with 7 bases of the junction left unmatched. CDR3 nucleotides: TGTGCCATCAGTGGGGCTACAGGGGGGCCTGGAAACACCATATATTTT. The encoded protein is CAISGATGGPGNTIYF.

The chain combines TRBV5-1 with TRBJ2-1; weak D call: TRBD1 (5 bases). Germline CDR1 reads SGHRS; CDR2 reads YFSETQ. Trimming removed 2 bases from V and 1 base from J, with 7 bases in between. The CDR3 spans 14 residues. CDR3: CASSFDSSYNEQFF. CDR3 DNA sequence: TGCGCCAGCAGCTTTGACAGTTCCTACAATGAGCAGTTCTTC. The variable domain in full, completed from reference TRBV5-1 and TRBJ2-1, reads KAGVTQTPRYLIKTRGQQVTLSCSPISGHRSVSWYQQTPGQGLQFLFEYFSETQRNKGNFPGRFSGRQFSNSRSEMNVSTLELGDSALYLCASSFDSSYNEQFFGPGTRLTVL.

This clone has only one observation. The rearrangement uses TRBV27 and TRBJ2-7, with D perhaps TRBD1 (6 bases). The V end lost 2 bases, the J end lost 6 bases, and 11 bases lay between the germline ends. Germline lookup yields CDR1 MNHEY and CDR2 SMNVEV (reference sequence). The CDR3 covers 13 residues. The CDR3 DNA reads as TGTGCCAGCAGTTTAGGGGGCTTCGCCGAGCAGTACTTC. As protein: CASSLGGFAEQYF.

The chain has TRBV7-9 and TRBJ1-6; D remains ambiguous. CDR1 is SEHNR, CDR2 FQNEAQ, per germline (reference sequence). The CDR3 length is 14 residues. Trimming stripped 5 bases from V and 8 bases from J, with 13 bases between. The DNA for the CDR3 is TGTGCCAGCAGCCCGGGTTGGAGAGATTCACCCCTCCACTTT. This encodes CASSPGWRDSPLHF.

This sequence joins TRBV5-1 and TRBJ2-5; TRBD2 matches at 11 bases. This CDR3 comprises 17 residues. After removal of 0 bases from V and 4 bases from J, the junction contained 8 bases not matched to a gene. The germline gives CDR1 SGHRS, CDR2 YFSETQ. CDR3 nucleotides: TGCGCCAGCAGCTTGGATAGCGGGAGGGCGTACTTAGAGACCCAGTACTTC. Protein: CASSLDSGRAYLETQYF.

The genes are TRBV7-2 and TRBJ2-5; tentatively, D is TRBD2 (7 bases). The germline V gene has CDR1 SGHTA and CDR2 FQGNSA. V lost 1 base and J lost 7, with 16 bases in between. The CDR3 sequence is 15 residues long. The CDR3 loop reads CASSLVRGARATQYF. The CDR3 region has the DNA TGTGCCAGCAGCTTAGTTCGGGGGGCGCGAGCGACCCAGTACTTC.

This chain joins TRBV24-1 and TRBJ2-4, with 7 bases fitting TRBD1. Germline lookup yields CDR1 KGHDR and CDR2 SFDVKD. There are 15 residues in the CDR3. Trimming took 3 bases from V and 2 from J; bases not matched to a gene: 3. The CDR3 spells CATSDHRGTKNIQYF. CDR3 coding DNA: TGTGCCACCAGTGATCACAGGGGAACCAAAAACATTCAGTACTTC.

This chain connects TRBV6-4 to TRBJ2-2, with D perhaps TRBD1 (5 bases). Germline values: CDR1 MRHNA, CDR2 SNTAGT. The ends were cut back, 2 bases at V and 3 bases at J, with 25 bases in the middle. This CDR3 has 20 amino acids. The CDR3 here is CASSDINRQTLVSHTGELFF. Here the CDR3 DNA reads TGTGCCAGCAGTGACATAAACAGACAGACCCTCGTTTCACACACCGGGGAGCTGTTTTTT.

This rearrangement joins TRBV9 to TRBJ2-5; possibly TRBD2 for D (6 bases). Trimming pared 0 bases from V and 2 bases from J, leaving 17 bases between. Germline loops: CDR1 SGDLS, CDR2 YYNGEE. This CDR3 region has 17 residues. CDR3: CASSVAEGRGKQETQYF. The DNA of the CDR3 is TGTGCCAGCAGCGTAGCGGAGGGGAGAGGGAAACAAGAGACCCAGTACTTC.

The chain recombines TRBV11-1 with TRBJ2-5, with D tentatively TRBD2 (6 bases). Germline V gives CDR1 SGHAT, CDR2 FQDESV (reference sequence). The CDR3 contains 15 residues. The ends were cut back, 0 bases at V and 2 bases at J, with 10 bases in the middle. The DNA for the CDR3 is TGTGCCAGCAGCTTAGCCTCGGCGGGGCAAGAGACCCAGTACTTC. Translating gives CASSLASAGQETQYF.

The V gene is TRBV14, the J gene TRBJ1-1, with 8 positions matching TRBD1. The length of the CDR3 is 14 residues. With V trimmed by 4 bases and J by 1 base, 2 bases remained unmatched. Germline lookup yields CDR1 SGHDN and CDR2 FVKESK. The CDR3 sequence: CASSRGTGNTEAFF. CDR3 nucleotide sequence: TGTGCCAGCAGCCGGGGGACAGGGAACACTGAAGCTTTCTTT.

The chain has TRBV6-6 and TRBJ2-3; D might be TRBD1 (5 bases). CDR3 size: 13 residues. Per germline, CDR1 MNHNY and CDR2 SVGAGI (reference sequence). V lost 6 bases to trimming and J lost 2 bases, with 9 bases between them. DNA of the CDR3: TGTGCCAGCAGGAGACAGACCACAGATACGCAGTATTTT. This encodes CASRRQTTDTQYF.

This clone was observed a few times. The chain joins TRBV6-2 or TRBV6-3 to TRBJ2-7; 9 bases match TRBD2. Trimming cost V 5 bases and J 6 bases; bases outside gene matches: 14. The CDR3 loop spans 16 amino acids. Per the germline V gene, CDR1 is MNHEY and CDR2 is SVGEGT. As DNA, the CDR3 is TGTGCCAGCAGTAAGACCGGGACTAGCCGGGTACGCGAGCAGTACTTC. It codes for CASSKTGTSRVREQYF.

This clone turned up a few times. The chain joins TRBV5-1 to TRBJ2-7; possibly TRBD1 for D (5 bases). The germline V gene has CDR1 SGHRS and CDR2 YFSETQ. V was pared by 0 bases and J by 0 bases, with 10 bases between. The CDR3 loop spans 15 amino acids. Written as DNA, the CDR3 is TGCGCCAGCAGCTTGGGCTTTGACAGCTCCTACGAGCAGTACTTC. This translates into CASSLGFDSSYEQYF.

CDR3 DNA sequence: TGTGCCATCAGTGAGGGCCTCTACGAGCAGTACTTC. Encoded protein: CAISEGLYEQYF. J is TRBJ2-7 and V is TRBV10-3; D unclear. This CDR3 contains 12 residues. The V and J ends lost 2 bases and 3 bases respectively, with 5 bases between them. The V gene's germline CDR1 is ENHRY and CDR2 SYGVKD.

The V call is TRBV18, the J call TRBJ2-2; 12 bases fit TRBD1. V trimming: 2 bases; J trimming: 4 bases; junction bases outside the gene matches: 2. This CDR3 has 16 amino acids. Germline assignment: CDR1 KGHSH and CDR2 LQKENI. The DNA for the CDR3 is TGTGCCAGCTCACCAGGGACAGGGGGCCTCACCGGGGAGCTGTTTTTT. Its protein product is CASSPGTGGLTGELFF.

The V and J genes are TRBV18 and TRBJ2-3; D gene unclear. Looked up from germline, CDR1 is KGHSH and CDR2 is LQKENI. V lost 5 bases and J 0 bases, leaving 15 bases between the germline ends. The CDR3 has 16 residues. The chain's CDR3 is CASSSRSIISTDTQYF. CDR3 DNA sequence: TGTGCCAGCTCATCGCGGTCCATTATCAGCACAGATACGCAGTATTTT.

This sequence joins TRBV6-5 and TRBJ2-1, with a weak D call TRBD2 (5 bases). Germline values: CDR1 MNHEY, CDR2 SVGAGI. Trimming pared 0 bases from V and 9 bases from J, leaving 12 bases between. This CDR3 spans 14 amino acids. CDR3 coding DNA: TGTGCCAGCAGTTACTCCCTAGCAGGTGGTGAGCAGTTCTTC. Amino acid sequence: CASSYSLAGGEQFF.

The chain joins TRBV15 to TRBJ2-5, with a tentative D call TRBD1 (5 bases). Per the germline V gene, CDR1 is LNHNV and CDR2 is YYDKDF (reference sequence). V lost 1 base to trimming and J lost 2 bases, with 8 bases between them. The CDR3 length is 14 residues. In nucleotides, the CDR3 is TGTGCCACCAGCAGAGGGTCAGGGCAAGAGACCCAGTACTTC. Protein product: CATSRGSGQETQYF.